Shown below are 25 T cell receptor beta chains from a single sample sequenced in a study of chemoradiotherapy in HPV16-positive cancers. The method was immunoSEQ multiplex PCR; TCRdb's version includes in-frame clones alone and lacks a portion of them. The sample contains about 12,000 clones, around 82% of which appear only once. Sequences were derived from blood, sampled from a patient who underwent chemoradiotherapy. The receptor set was obtained from a human donor with HPV-associated anogenital cancer.

The chain uses TRBV14 and TRBJ1-1; the D gene is possibly TRBD1 (6 bases). This CDR3 contains 16 residues. V dropped 4 bases and J dropped 11 bases, with 26 bases sitting between them. Germline values: CDR1 SGHDN, CDR2 FVKESK. As DNA, the CDR3 is TGTGCCAGCAGCCCCCGCCAACTTACAGGGATGGGACTGGCTTTCTTT. Its translation: CASSPRQLTGMGLAFF. Together with reference TRBV14 and TRBJ1-1, the CDR3 gives the full variable domain: EAGVTQFPSHSVIEKGQTVTLRCDPISGHDNLYWYRRVMGKEIKFLLHFVKESKQDESGMPNNRFLAERTGGTYSTLKVQPAELEDSGVYFCASSPRQLTGMGLAFFGQGTRLTVV.

V and J are TRBV6-1 and TRBJ2-2; 11 nucleotides align to TRBD1. CDR3 length: 16 amino acids. The ends lost 4 bases at V and 8 bases at J; junction bases unmatched: 9. CDR1 is MNHNS and CDR2 is SASEGT in the germline V gene. The CDR3 is CASSGGQGVVKGELFF. In nucleotides, the CDR3 is TGTGCCAGCAGTGGGGGACAGGGGGTCGTAAAGGGGGAGCTGTTTTTT.

This clone was observed a handful of times. The chain has TRBV6-5 and TRBJ1-5; no definite D call. V was cut by 5 bases and J by 5 bases, with 10 bases left in between. Germline CDR1 and CDR2: MNHEY and SVGAGI. The CDR3 contains 13 residues. CDR3 DNA: TGTGCCAGCAGTAAAGAGAGCTATCAGCCCCAGCATTTT. Its translation is CASSKESYQPQHF.

J is TRBJ2-1 and V is TRBV15; no clear D gene. The CDR3 is made up of 16 amino acids. Germline-derived CDR1 and CDR2 are LNHNV and YYDKDF (reference sequence). Trimming pared 0 bases from V and 4 bases from J, leaving 13 bases between. The DNA of the CDR3 is TGTGCCACCAGCAGAGATCGGACCTTCGGGTACAATGAGCAGTTCTTC. Amino acid sequence: CATSRDRTFGYNEQFF.

The gene calls are TRBV9 and TRBJ2-2; 7 bases are shared with TRBD1. V lost 0 bases, J lost 1 base, and 3 bases stayed unmatched. This CDR3 is built from 16 residues. CDR1 and CDR2 (germline): SGDLS, YYNGEE. The CDR3 DNA sequence: TGTGCCAGCAGCGTAGGCCAGGGGGTGAACACCGGGGAGCTGTTTTTT. Protein: CASSVGQGVNTGELFF.

The genes are TRBV21-1 and TRBJ2-4; no check of the table's D call, TRBD1, against the DNA was made. TRBV21-1 is reported as a pseudogene. There are 18 residues in the CDR3. The CDR3 sequence: CASINKDRGHLAKNIQYF. The DNA of the CDR3 is TGTGCCAGCATCAACAAGGACAGGGGGCATCTAGCCAAAAACATTCAGTACTTC.

The chain recombines TRBV18 with TRBJ2-6; TRBD1 is a possible D gene (6 bases). V was cut by 0 bases and J by 1 base, with 10 bases left in between. The length of the CDR3 is 17 residues. The germline CDR1 and CDR2 sequences are KGHSH and LQKENI. CDR3 coding DNA: TGTGCCAGCTCACCACCGGTAGGGGGTTCTGGGGCCAACGTCCTGACTTTC. Its translation: CASSPPVGGSGANVLTF.

V is TRBV7-2 and J is TRBJ2-1; D might be TRBD1 (5 bases). Trimming took off 1 base at V and 6 bases at J, with 13 bases between the two ends. In germline, CDR1 is SGHTA, CDR2 FQGNSA. This CDR3 comprises 15 residues. In DNA form, the CDR3 reads TGTGCCAGCAGCTTAGGTCTGACAGATCGCAATGAGCAGTTCTTC. This encodes CASSLGLTDRNEQFF. Full variable domain (missing parts from reference TRBV7-2 and TRBJ2-1): GAGVSQSPSNKVTEKGKDVELRCDPISGHTALYWYRQSLGQGLEFLIYFQGNSAPDKSGLPSDRFSAERTGGSVSTLTIQRTQQEDSAVYLCASSLGLTDRNEQFFGPGTRLTVL.

The rearrangement joins TRBV4-2 to TRBJ2-7; weak D call: TRBD2 (7 bases). Germline assignment: CDR1 LGHNA and CDR2 YNFKEQ. This CDR3 is 16 amino acids long. Trimming removed 0 bases at V and 6 bases at J, with 18 bases between. The CDR3 protein is CASSQEGRGGHFEQYF. DNA for the CDR3: TGTGCCAGCAGCCAAGAGGGAAGGGGGGGCCACTTCGAGCAGTACTTC.

The table lists this clone with a few counts. V is TRBV6-1 and J is TRBJ1-6; the D is unclear. V dropped 1 base and J dropped 15 bases, with 13 bases sitting between them. Germline V gene data show CDR1 as MNHNS and CDR2 as SASEGT. The CDR3 length is 13 residues. CDR3 DNA: TGTGCCAGCAGTGAAGGGGCAGGTTTGCACCTCCACTTT. As protein: CASSEGAGLHLHF.

CDR3 coding DNA: TGTGCCAGCAGCCTAAGGCGGTTGGGTGGGGACACCTTC. Translation: CASSLRRLGGDTF. The chain has TRBV11-3 and TRBJ1-2; D call uncertain. CDR3 size: 13 residues. Germline V gene lookup returns CDR1 SGHNT and CDR2 YENEEA. V dropped 5 bases and J dropped 12 bases, with 19 bases sitting between them.

The chain carries TRBV30 and TRBJ1-1; 8 nucleotides match TRBD1. The length of the CDR3 is 14 residues. Trimming took 0 bases from V and 6 from J; bases not matched to a gene: 6. Germline CDR1 and CDR2: GTSNPN and SVGIG (reference sequence). The CDR3 region is CAWSVPDREAEAFF. The CDR3 bases are TGTGCCTGGAGTGTACCGGACAGGGAGGCTGAAGCTTTCTTT.

The CDR3 coding sequence is TGTGCCAGCAGACCCGGACAGGGGGGCTATGGCTACACCTTC. Its protein product is CASRPGQGGYGYTF. This chain joins TRBV5-4 and TRBJ1-2, with TRBD1 identical over 10 bases. The CDR3 is 14 amino acids. V shed 5 bases and J 4 bases; nucleotides not matched to a gene: 5. In germline, CDR1 is SGHNT, CDR2 YYREEE (reference sequence). Combining the CDR3 with reference TRBV5-4 and TRBJ1-2 gives the whole variable domain ETGVTQSPTHLIKTRGQQVTLRCSSQSGHNTVSWYQQALGQGPQFIFQYYREEENGRGNFPPRFSGLQFPNYSSELNVNALELDDSALYLCASRPGQGGYGYTFGSGTRLTVV.

CDR3 region: CASMGGYSGANVLTF. DNA for the CDR3: TGCGCCAGCATGGGCGGTTACTCTGGGGCCAACGTCCTGACTTTC. The chain has TRBV5-1 and TRBJ2-6; D is uncertain. The CDR3 contains 15 residues. CDR1 and CDR2 from the germline V gene are SGHRS and YFSETQ. Trimming left V 6 bases short and J 0 bases short, with 10 bases between.

This clone was detected a few times. This chain joins TRBV5-1 and TRBJ2-2; weak D call: TRBD2 (5 bases). This CDR3 is 13 amino acids long. Germline V gene data show CDR1 as SGHRS and CDR2 as YFSETQ. The ends were cut back, 5 bases at V and 3 bases at J, with 8 bases in the middle. CDR3 DNA sequence: TGCGCCAGCAGAGCGGACGACACCGGGGAGCTGTTTTTT. Its protein product is CASRADDTGELFF.

The rearrangement links TRBV5-1 to TRBJ1-2; D is unclear. Germline V gene sequence: CDR1 SGHRS, CDR2 YFSETQ. The CDR3 consists of 12 residues. V was trimmed by 2 bases and J by 7 bases, leaving 9 bases between them. The CDR3 reads CASSFEGSGYTF. CDR3 in DNA: TGCGCCAGCAGCTTTGAGGGTAGTGGCTACACCTTC.

The chain joins TRBV29-1 to TRBJ1-2; TRBD1 agrees at 8 bases. Per germline, CDR1 SQVTM and CDR2 ANQGSEA. The junction had 9 bases not matched to a gene; V was cut back by 1 base and J by 2 bases. This CDR3 spans 16 amino acids. The chain's CDR3 is CSVEGGQGVRNYGYTF. In nucleotides, the CDR3 is TGCAGCGTTGAAGGCGGACAGGGTGTGAGGAACTATGGCTACACCTTC.

The rearrangement links TRBV7-9 to TRBJ1-1; TRBD1 agrees at 8 bases. Germline lookup yields CDR1 SEHNR and CDR2 FQNEAQ (reference sequence). CDR3 length: 14 residues. The V segment lost 1 base and the J segment 8 bases; nucleotides outside the gene matches: 6. CDR3 region: CASSLVQGGNEAFF. For the CDR3, the DNA is TGTGCCAGCAGCTTAGTACAGGGGGGGAACGAAGCTTTCTTT.

The V call is TRBV14, the J call TRBJ1-5; D is perhaps TRBD1 (5 bases). Trimming shortened V by 2 bases and J by 4 bases, and 9 bases separated the two germline ends. The CDR3 runs to 14 residues. Germline lookup yields CDR1 SGHDN and CDR2 FVKESK. The CDR3 DNA reads TGTGCCAGCAGCCAATCCGGGGGTAATCAGCCCCAGCATTTT. As protein: CASSQSGGNQPQHF.

V usage is TRBV7-9 and J usage is TRBJ2-1; no clear D. CDR1 SEHNR and CDR2 FQNEAQ come from the germline V gene (reference sequence). V was shortened by 3 bases and J by 3 bases, with 9 bases between the two germline ends. CDR3 size: 14 residues. CDR3 sequence: CASSFGGGYNEQFF. The CDR3, as DNA: TGTGCCAGCAGCTTCGGCGGCGGCTACAATGAGCAGTTCTTC.

The chain carries TRBV6-6 and TRBJ2-2; a weak D match, TRBD1 (6 bases). Trimming took off 9 bases at V and 1 base at J, with 9 bases between the two ends. The CDR3 is 13 residues long. Germline assignment: CDR1 MNHNY and CDR2 SVGAGI (reference sequence). The CDR3 loop reads CASRQENTGELFF. The CDR3 DNA is TGTGCCAGTCGACAGGAGAACACCGGGGAGCTGTTTTTT.

This chain links TRBV6-5 with TRBJ1-3; D is possibly TRBD1 (6 bases). Trimming took 2 bases from V and 2 from J, leaving 10 bases between them. Germline CDR1 MNHEY, CDR2 SVGAGI. The CDR3 has 15 residues. CDR3 nucleotides: TGTGCCAGCAGTTACGGGGCAGGGGCTGGAAACACCATATATTTT. It yields the protein CASSYGAGAGNTIYF.

CDR3 region: CASRTGQDYEQYV. CDR3 nucleotide sequence: TGTGCCAGCAGGACGGGACAAGACTACGAGCAGTACGTC. This chain connects TRBV6-4 to TRBJ2-7, with a weak D call TRBD1 (6 bases). CDR1 is MRHNA and CDR2 is SNTAGT in the germline V gene. This CDR3 comprises 13 residues. Between the trimmed V and J ends, which lost 6 bases and 3 bases, there was a span of 12 bases.

CDR3 bases: TGTGCCAGCAGAGGACAGTTTTCTTATACAGGGTTGTCTGAAGCTTTCTTT. It is translated as CASRGQFSYTGLSEAFF. This sequence joins TRBV27 and TRBJ1-1; possibly TRBD1 for D (6 bases). Germline V gene sequence: CDR1 MNHEY, CDR2 SMNVEV (reference sequence). The CDR3 contains 17 residues. V shed 6 bases and J shed 6 bases, with 26 bases lying between them.

This clone was seen once. This sequence joins TRBV28 and TRBJ2-5, with D uncertain. The CDR3 runs 14 residues. With 8 bases removed from V and 2 bases from J, the gap between germline ends came to 15 bases. Germline values: CDR1 MDHEN, CDR2 SYDVKM. CDR3 sequence: CASHPLKVQETQYF. The CDR3 DNA reads TGTGCCAGCCACCCCCTAAAGGTACAAGAGACCCAGTACTTC.